Following are 28 T cell receptor beta chains from one sample sequenced in a study of post-analysis software for immune sequencing data. No cognate antigen is known for these TCRs. Findings and caveats of the study: Controls had lower frequencies than patients of 4 or 5 TRBV segments, which included TRBV5-6, TRBV5-1 and TRBV20-1.

Unique molecular identifiers were carried by the TCR beta cDNA libraries. TCRdb ran MiXCR on the PCR reads and lists one entry per CDR3 protein. The table lists roughly 540,000 distinct CDR3 sequences, 30% to 40% of them singletons, with around 6.1% in the top ten. Sequencing was carried out using blood. The receptors derive from a girl between 2 and 17 years old with multiple sclerosis.

The rearrangement links TRBV20-1 to TRBJ2-3, with TRBD2 matching 11 bases. Germline CDR1 and CDR2: DFQATT and SNEGSKA (reference sequence). The CDR3 extends over 14 amino acids. V was pared by 3 bases and J by 6 bases, with 5 bases of the junction left unmatched. CDR3 sequence (DNA): TGCAGTGCTAGGAAGACTAGCGGGGTTGATACGCAGTATTTT. Translating it yields CSARKTSGVDTQYF.

This sequence joins TRBV5-6 and TRBJ1-5; D perhaps matches TRBD1 (5 bases). The CDR3 has 16 residues. Trimming took off 7 bases at V and 1 base at J, with 18 bases between the two ends. CDR1 is SGHDT, CDR2 YYEEEE, per germline. The CDR3: CASSNRQLPSNQPQHF. The CDR3 coding sequence is TGTGCCAGCTCCAACCGACAGTTACCAAGCAATCAGCCCCAGCATTTT.

This clonotype was counted only a few times. The chain recombines TRBV11-2 with TRBJ2-3, with a possible D match to TRBD2 (6 bases). CDR1 SGHAT and CDR2 FQNNGV come from the germline V gene. The V end was cut by 5 bases, the J end by 4 bases, with 10 bases between. This CDR3 is built from 13 residues. The DNA for the CDR3 is TGTGCCAGCAGCCCGGACTATGCAGATACGCAGTATTTT. Translating it yields CASSPDYADTQYF.

The rearrangement joins TRBV11-2 to TRBJ2-7; tentative D call: TRBD2 (5 bases). With 4 bases removed from V and 4 bases from J, the gap between germline ends came to 17 bases. This CDR3 region has 15 residues. From germline, CDR1 is SGHAT and CDR2 FQNNGV. In DNA, the CDR3 is TGTGCCAGCAGCTCCTTCGGGAATCGGGAATACGAGCAGTACTTC. Encoded protein: CASSSFGNREYEQYF. The variable domain in full, with the rest retrieved from reference TRBV11-2 and TRBJ2-7, is EAGVAQSPRYKIIEKRQSVAFWCNPISGHATLYWYQQILGQGPKLLIQFQNNGVVDDSQLPKDRFSAERLKGVDSTLKIQPAKLEDSAVYLCASSSFGNREYEQYFGPGTRLTVT.

This chain connects TRBV3-1 to TRBJ1-1; a weak D match, TRBD1 (6 bases). The CDR3 spans 17 residues. V was trimmed by 0 bases and J by 1 base, leaving 15 bases between them. The germline V gene encodes CDR1 LGHDT and CDR2 YNNKEL (reference sequence). The CDR3 DNA reads TGTGCCAGCAGCCAAGATCTTTCGGGGGGCCAGAACACTGAAGCTTTCTTT. This codes for CASSQDLSGGQNTEAFF.

This rearrangement joins TRBV3-1 to TRBJ2-5, with D perhaps TRBD2 (6 bases). The V gene's germline CDR1 is LGHDT and CDR2 YNNKEL (reference sequence). V dropped 3 bases and J dropped 5 bases, with 10 bases sitting between them. The CDR3 spans 13 residues. DNA of the CDR3: TGTGCCAGCAGCCAGACTAGGGTCGAGACCCAGTACTTC. It yields the protein CASSQTRVETQYF.

The chain has TRBV28 and TRBJ1-6, with a weak D call TRBD1 (5 bases). Looked up from germline, CDR1 is MDHEN and CDR2 is SYDVKM. The CDR3 runs to 18 residues. V gave up 5 bases and J gave up 0 bases, with 17 bases separating them. The CDR3 DNA is TGTGCCAGCAGTCTGACTTTGCGGGGGAGCTCCTATAATTCACCCCTCCACTTT. Translated: CASSLTLRGSSYNSPLHF.

The V and J genes are TRBV7-9 and TRBJ2-4; D possibly corresponds to TRBD1 (5 bases). The J call is doubtful: the DNA matches TRBJ2-5 better. Germline V gene sequence: CDR1 SEHNR, CDR2 FQNEAQ (reference sequence). CDR3 size: 16 residues. The DNA for the CDR3 is TGTGCCAGCAGTCGCCGCCGGCAGGGCTCCCAAGAGACCCAGTACTTC. It yields the protein CASSRRRQGSQETQYF.

The chain employs TRBV7-2 and TRBJ1-5; D perhaps matches TRBD1 (5 bases). The germline CDR1 and CDR2 sequences are SGHTA and FQGNSA. The CDR3 length is 15 residues. V was cut by 1 base and J by 2 bases, with 9 bases left in between. The CDR3 DNA is TGTGCCAGCAGCTTAGGGGGGGAGGGCAATCAGCCCCAGCATTTT. Translation: CASSLGGEGNQPQHF.

J is TRBJ1-2 and V is TRBV7-2, with a weak D call TRBD1 (6 bases). The germline V gene has CDR1 SGHTA and CDR2 FQGNSA. There are 14 residues in the CDR3. The V end lost 6 bases, the J end lost 3 bases, and 14 bases lay between the germline ends. CDR3 residues: CASRNSQGYYGYTF. CDR3 coding DNA: TGTGCCAGCAGGAACTCACAGGGCTACTATGGCTACACCTTC.

The chain joins TRBV7-2 to TRBJ1-5, with a weak D call TRBD1 (5 bases). Trimming took 0 bases from V and 5 from J, leaving 11 bases between them. The CDR3 is made up of 15 amino acids. Germline V gene sequence: CDR1 SGHTA, CDR2 FQGNSA. CDR3 in amino acids: CASSLAAGNDQPQHF. CDR3 in DNA: TGTGCCAGCAGCTTAGCAGCAGGGAACGATCAGCCCCAGCATTTT.

In this sample, this clonotype turned up a few times. The chain recombines TRBV20-1 with TRBJ2-3; 9 bases are shared with TRBD1. Germline CDR1 and CDR2: DFQATT and SNEGSKA (reference sequence). This CDR3 has 14 residues. V shed 4 bases, J shed 0 bases, and the junction held 2 bases outside the gene matches. The CDR3 DNA is TGCAGTGCTACCGGGACAGGGAGCACAGATACGCAGTATTTT. Protein sequence: CSATGTGSTDTQYF.

The chain is built from TRBV7-8 and TRBJ2-7; weak D call: TRBD2 (6 bases). Gene TRBJ2-5 matches the end of the DNA better, so the J call may be wrong. The length of the CDR3 is 15 residues. Per the germline V gene, CDR1 is SGHVS and CDR2 is FQNEAQ. The CDR3 bases are TGTGCCAGCAGCCCTTCGACTAGTTTTGGGGTGACCCAGTACTTC. Amino acid sequence: CASSPSTSFGVTQYF.

This clonotype was detected only a few times. The V gene is TRBV29-1, the J gene TRBJ1-1; D not resolved. Trimming took off 1 base at V and 1 base at J, with 4 bases between the two ends. The germline V gene encodes CDR1 SQVTM and CDR2 ANQGSEA. The CDR3 loop spans 12 amino acids. The CDR3 reads CSVEGQNTEAFF. For the CDR3, the DNA is TGCAGCGTTGAAGGGCAGAACACTGAAGCTTTCTTT.

The rearrangement uses TRBV2 and TRBJ2-1, with 9 nucleotides matching TRBD1. The germline CDR1 and CDR2 sequences are SNHLY and FYNNEI. J gave up 6 bases and V 8 bases, and 11 bases lay outside the gene matches. The CDR3 contains 15 residues. The CDR3 DNA follows: TGTGCCAGCTGTTACCCGGGACAGGGACGCAATGAGCAGTTCTTC. It codes for CASCYPGQGRNEQFF. The full variable domain, with the rest looked up from reference TRBV2 and TRBJ2-1, is EPEVTQTPSHQVTQMGQEVILRCVPISNHLYFYWYRQILGQKVEFLVSFYNNEISEKSEIFDDQFSVERPDGSNFTLKIRSTKLEDSAMYFCASCYPGQGRNEQFFGPGTRLTVL.

This rearrangement joins TRBV6-6 to TRBJ2-7, with D tentatively TRBD2 (6 bases). Germline V CDR1 and CDR2: MNHNY, SVGAGI (reference sequence). There are 12 residues in the CDR3. Between the trimmed V and J ends, which lost 6 bases and 5 bases, there was a span of 11 bases. CDR3 nucleotide sequence: TGTGCCAGCAGATCTAGCGATAACGAGCAGTACTTC. Protein: CASRSSDNEQYF.

Ten or more counts support this clonotype. The chain links TRBV5-6 to TRBJ1-2; 7 nucleotides match TRBD1. V lost 0 bases and J lost 4; bases outside the gene matches: 12. The CDR3 runs to 17 residues. Per the germline V gene, CDR1 is SGHDT and CDR2 is YYEEEE. This CDR3 is CASSLASTQTGSYGYTF. In DNA form, the CDR3 reads TGTGCCAGCAGCTTGGCTTCAACGCAGACAGGGTCCTATGGCTACACCTTC.

A note on this clonotype: Since the CDR3 does not end with the conserved phenylalanine or tryptophan, this likely comes from a read error. This chain links TRBV20-1 with TRBJ1-1; TRBD1 matches at 7 bases. The length of the CDR3 is 13 residues. Losses at the gene ends were 3 bases for V and 4 bases for J; bases not matched to a gene: 5. CDR1 DFQATT and CDR2 SNEGSKA come from the germline V gene (reference sequence). The CDR3 nucleotides read TGCAGTGCTAGGCAGGGGGGGAGCACTGAAGCTTTCATT. This encodes CSARQGGSTEAFI.

The chain couples TRBV6-6 to TRBJ2-4; no reliable D call. The CDR3 contains 16 residues. Looked up from germline, CDR1 is MNHNY and CDR2 is SVGAGI (reference sequence). V was trimmed by 2 bases and J by 0 bases, leaving 11 bases between them. The CDR3 is CASSYGQALAKNIQYF. The CDR3 DNA sequence: TGTGCCAGCAGTTACGGGCAGGCCTTAGCCAAAAACATTCAGTACTTC.

The chain recombines TRBV25-1 with TRBJ1-1, with TRBD1 matching 7 bases. The CDR3 length is 12 residues. The V gene's germline CDR1 is MGHDK and CDR2 SYGVNS. V shed 7 bases, J shed 6 bases, and the junction held 5 bases outside the gene matches. In nucleotides, the CDR3 is TGTGCCAGCACCTCCGGGACAGCTGAAGCTTTCTTT. The encoded protein is CASTSGTAEAFF.

The CDR3 reads CASSFRTGVWSKNIQYF. DNA for the CDR3: TGTGCCAGCAGCTTCAGGACAGGGGTGTGGTCCAAAAACATTCAGTACTTC. This chain joins TRBV5-6 and TRBJ2-4; TRBD1 aligns across 9 bases. The germline gives CDR1 SGHDT, CDR2 YYEEEE. After removal of 2 bases from V and 2 bases from J, the junction contained 8 bases not matched to a gene. This CDR3 is 17 amino acids long. Together with reference TRBV5-6 and TRBJ2-4, the CDR3 gives the full variable domain: DAGVTQSPTHLIKTRGQQVTLRCSPKSGHDTVSWYQQALGQGPQFIFQYYEEEERQRGNFPDRFSGHQFPNYSSELNVNALLLGDSALYLCASSFRTGVWSKNIQYFGAGTRLSVL.

V is TRBV5-1 and J is TRBJ2-1; D ambiguous. From germline, CDR1 is SGHRS and CDR2 YFSETQ. The CDR3 has 12 amino acids. V lost 0 bases and J 7 bases, leaving 5 bases between the germline ends. The DNA of the CDR3 is TGCGCCAGCAGCTTGGCGGTAAATGAGCAGTTCTTC. This translates into CASSLAVNEQFF.

The V call is TRBV7-9, the J call TRBJ2-5; D is uncertain. V gave up 7 bases and J gave up 3 bases, with 12 bases separating them. The length of the CDR3 is 13 residues. Germline V lookup: CDR1 SEHNR, CDR2 FQNEAQ (reference sequence). CDR3 region: CASTKVPEETQYF. The CDR3 DNA reads as TGTGCCAGCACCAAAGTCCCCGAAGAGACCCAGTACTTC.

The CDR3 region has the DNA TGTGCCAGCAGCTTAGCGGAGAGGTCCTACAATGAGCAGTTCTTC. Translating gives CASSLAERSYNEQFF. The gene calls are TRBV7-2 and TRBJ2-1; D is ambiguous. CDR1 and CDR2 (germline): SGHTA, FQGNSA. The V end lost 0 bases, the J end lost 1 base, and 7 bases lay between the germline ends. CDR3 size: 15 residues.

This clonotype was detected only once. This chain joins TRBV20-1 and TRBJ2-1; D gene uncertain. The length of the CDR3 is 12 residues. V lost 3 bases, J lost 7 bases, and 10 bases lay in between. CDR1 and CDR2 (germline): DFQATT, SNEGSKA (reference sequence). The CDR3 protein is CSARGYRNEQFF. The CDR3 nucleotides are TGCAGTGCTAGGGGGTACCGTAATGAGCAGTTCTTC.

The rearrangement links TRBV9 to TRBJ2-3, with 11 bases fitting TRBD1. V shed 0 bases and J 5 bases; nucleotides not matched to a gene: 11. Germline-derived CDR1 and CDR2 are SGDLS and YYNGEE. This CDR3 region has 18 residues. The CDR3 loop is CASSVVPLDRGQGDTQYF. CDR3 coding DNA: TGTGCCAGCAGCGTAGTTCCCTTGGACAGGGGGCAGGGAGATACGCAGTATTTT.

As concerns this clonotype: One end of the junction is discordant with germline, which a read error may explain. This chain connects TRBV15 to TRBJ2-5; D may correspond to TRBD1 or TRBD2 (6 bases each). This CDR3 has 18 residues. Germline assignment: CDR1 LNHNV and CDR2 YYDKDF (reference sequence). CDR3 residues: CATSRDGGPGRVFETQYF. The CDR3 nucleotides are TGTGCCACCAGTAGAGATGGGGGGCCCGGAAGAGTGTTTGAGACCCAGTACTTC.

This clonotype turned up a few times. The chain couples TRBV20-1 to TRBJ1-2, with a tentative D call TRBD1 (6 bases). The V gene's germline CDR1 is DFQATT and CDR2 SNEGSKA (reference sequence). The CDR3 extends over 11 amino acids. Trimming pared 6 bases from V and 5 bases from J, leaving 10 bases between. The CDR3 nucleotides are TGCAGTGCACCCGGGACATATGGCTACACCTTC. Its translation: CSAPGTYGYTF.